These T cell receptor beta chains were read from a single sample in a study of blood T cell repertoires in COVID-19. TCRdb keeps only in-frame clones here, not all; method: immunoSEQ multiplex PCR. The repertoire consists of 150,000 to 200,000 clones, with around 85% occurring once and the leading ten covering around 9.5%. The sequenced sample consisted of peripheral blood. The receptors originated from a woman older than 75 with acute or convalescent COVID-19. The CDR3 runs from the conserved cysteine through the conserved F or W. The D gene is left open where the match is weak. Only part of the rows carry a size: once, few, many, or a class if the clone is expanded.

TRBV10-3	few	TRBD2	TRBJ2-1	TGTGCCATCAGTGGTGAGGAACTAGCGGGAGCCCATGAGCAGTTCTTC	CAISGEELAGAHEQFF
TRBV11-2	NA	TRBD1	TRBJ1-4	TGTGCCAGCTCCAGGGGGGAGAGGGGTGAAAAACTGTTTTTT	CASSRGERGEKLFF
TRBV4-3	NA	NA	TRBJ1-2	TGCGCCAGCAGCCAAGAAGGTCGGGGGAGTGGCTACACCTTC	CASSQEGRGSGYTF
TRBV27	NA	NA	TRBJ2-7	TGTGCCAGCAGTTTTCGAGGACAGCTTACCTACGAGCAGTACTTC	CASSFRGQLTYEQYF
TRBV28	NA	NA	TRBJ1-5	TGTGCCAGCAGTTTACGGGTTGGTGGCAATCAGCCCCAGCATTTT	CASSLRVGGNQPQHF
TRBV5-4	NA	TRBD2	TRBJ2-7	TGTGCCAGCAGCTTGGTTAGCGGGGCCTCCTACGAGCAGTACTTC	CASSLVSGASYEQYF
TRBV18	NA	TRBD1	TRBJ1-1	TGTGCCAGCTCGCCCGATAAACAGGGGGGCACTGAAGCTTTCTTT	CASSPDKQGGTEAFF
TRBV7-2	NA	TRBD2	TRBJ2-2	TGTGCCAGCAGCCAAAGTCCCAGGACTAGCGGAAACACCGGGGAGCTGTTTTTT	CASSQSPRTSGNTGELFF
TRBV3-1/TRBV3-2	NA	NA	TRBJ1-6	TGTGCCAGCAGCCAAGATCGACTTCTCGGTTCACCCCTCCACTTT	CASSQDRLLGSPLHF
TRBV10-3	NA	TRBD1	TRBJ2-5	TGTGCCATCAGTGATCCAGGGCAGGGGGCGAAGACCCAGTACTTC	CAISDPGQGAKTQYF
TRBV9	NA	TRBD1	TRBJ2-5	TGTGCCAGCAGCGCTGGACAGGGGCAAGAGACCCAGTACTTC	CASSAGQGQETQYF
TRBV5-4	NA	NA	TRBJ1-6	TGTGCCAGCAGCCCCGGCAGGACTTATAATTCACCCCTCCACTTT	CASSPGRTYNSPLHF
TRBV15	NA	TRBD1	TRBJ2-4	TGTGCCACCAGCAAAACTCGGGACAGTCTAGCCAAAAACATTCAGTACTTC	CATSKTRDSLAKNIQYF
TRBV25-1	NA	NA	TRBJ1-2	TGTGCCAGCAGTGATTCCTCAAGAGGATACGGAGGCTACACCTTC	CASSDSSRGYGGYTF
TRBV5-4	NA	NA	TRBJ1-6	TGTGCCAGCAGCTCCAGTATACTCCGGGGAAATTCACCCCTCCACTTT	CASSSSILRGNSPLHF
TRBV19	NA	TRBD1	TRBJ1-1	TGTGCCAGTAGTCCCGCTAGGGGGCAGGGCGCTTTCTTT	CASSPARGQGAFF
TRBV2	NA	NA	TRBJ2-1	TGTGCCGGGCATCTGAGCTCCTACAATGAGCAGTTCTTC	CAGHLSSYNEQFF
TRBV7-9	NA	NA	TRBJ1-3	TGTGCCAGCACCATTCGGACAGCTGGAAACACCATATATTTT	CASTIRTAGNTIYF
TRBV4-1	few	TRBD2	TRBJ2-7	TGCGCCAGCAGCCAAGATTATAGCGGGGCCTCCTACGAGCAGTACTTC	CASSQDYSGASYEQYF
TRBV18	NA	NA	TRBJ2-4	TGTGCCAGCTCAATTTCTCAAAACATTCAGTACTTC	CASSISQNIQYF
TRBV7-2	NA	NA	TRBJ2-5	TGTGCCAGCAGCCCTCGGACTCACTTTGGGGAGACCCAGTACTTC	CASSPRTHFGETQYF
TRBV19	few	NA	TRBJ2-7	TGTGCCAGTAGCCAATCCACCGTAGTCGAGCAGTACTTC	CASSQSTVVEQYF
TRBV2	NA	TRBD1	TRBJ2-3	TGTGCCAGCGTCCGGGACAGGTCGAGGGCAGATACGCAGTATTTT	CASVRDRSRADTQYF
TRBV12-3/TRBV12-4	NA	NA	TRBJ2-7	TGTGCCAGCGCGCTCGCCTACGAGCAGTACTTC	CASALAYEQYF
TRBV11-2	few	NA	TRBJ2-7	TGTGCCAGCAGCTCCCCGGAGGAGCAGTACTTC	CASSSPEEQYF
TRBV5-1	NA	TRBD1	TRBJ2-7	TGCGCCAGCAGCTTGCGGACAGGGAACGACGAGCAGTACTTC	CASSLRTGNDEQYF
TRBV19	once	NA	TRBJ1-6	TGTGCCACCCGAGCCGGGTCAAATTCACCCCTCCACTTT	CATRAGSNSPLHF
TRBV19	once	TRBD1	TRBJ1-1	TGTGCCAGTAGCTCAACAGGGGGCCGCACTGAAGCTTTCTTT	CASSSTGGRTEAFF
TRBV30	NA	NA	TRBJ1-1	TGTGCCTGTGCCACTTCCTACACTGAAGCTTTCTTT	CACATSYTEAFF
TRBV11-2	NA	NA	TRBJ2-3	TGTGCCAGCAGCTTGACAGCTCTTAGCACAGATACGCAGTATTTT	CASSLTALSTDTQYF
TRBV9	NA	TRBD1	TRBJ1-2	TGTGCCAGCAGTGCCAGGACAGGGGCTCATGGCTACACCTTC	CASSARTGAHGYTF
TRBV5-4	few	TRBD1	TRBJ1-1	TGTGCCAGCAGCCGACAGGGGGCTAGGAGAACTGAAGCTTTCTTT	CASSRQGARRTEAFF
TRBV7-9	NA	TRBD1	TRBJ1-4	TGTGCCAGCAGCTCTTCAGGGGGTGGTGAAAAACTGTTTTTT	CASSSSGGGEKLFF
TRBV6-2/TRBV6-3	NA	NA	TRBJ1-1	TGTGCCAGCAGCCCTACATGGGAAGGGGGGGACACTGAAGCTTTCTTT	CASSPTWEGGDTEAFF
TRBV29-1	NA	TRBD1	TRBJ1-1	TGCAGCGTTAGGACAGGTTTGAACACTGAAGCTTTCTTT	CSVRTGLNTEAFF
TRBV12-3/TRBV12-4	NA	NA	TRBJ1-1	TGTGCCAGCAGTCCGGACAGCTTTGAAGCTTTCTTT	CASSPDSFEAFF
TRBV10-1	NA	NA	TRBJ1-5	TGCGCCAGCAGTGACAGGGTGGGCAATCAGCCCCAGCATTTT	CASSDRVGNQPQHF
TRBV3-1/TRBV3-2	NA	TRBD1	TRBJ1-1	TGTGCCAGCAGCCCCTACGACAGGGCGAACACTGAAGCTTTCTTT	CASSPYDRANTEAFF
TRBV5-4	NA	NA	TRBJ2-5	TGTGCCAGCAGCCCGATGGACATTCAAGAGACCCAGTACTTC	CASSPMDIQETQYF
TRBV25-1	NA	TRBD1	TRBJ1-1	TGTGCCAGCAGTAAGCAGGGGGTCGGAAACACTGAAGCTTTCTTT	CASSKQGVGNTEAFF
TRBV6-2/TRBV6-3	NA	NA	TRBJ1-5	TGTGCCAGCAGTTCAATGACAGGGCCCCAGCATTTT	CASSSMTGPQHF
TRBV23-1	NA	TRBD2	TRBJ2-5	TGCGCCAGCAGTCAATCCGTAAGCGGGGGGCCAGAGACCCAGTACTTC	CASSQSVSGGPETQYF
TRBV5-1	NA	NA	TRBJ1-2	TGCGCCAGCAGCTTGGATGGGGGGGAAGGCTATGGCTACACCTTC	CASSLDGGEGYGYTF
TRBV30	NA	TRBD1	TRBJ1-2	TGTGCCTGGAGCGGGACAGGGTCCGGCTACACCTTC	CAWSGTGSGYTF
TRBV5-1	once	NA	TRBJ1-1	TGCGCCAGCAGGAAGGAAACAGGGAAGAACACTGAAGCTTTCTTT	CASRKETGKNTEAFF
TRBV11-2	NA	TRBD1	TRBJ1-1	TGTGCCAGCAGCGAGGGACAGCATATGAACACTGAAGCTTTCTTT	CASSEGQHMNTEAFF
TRBV5-1	NA	TRBD2	TRBJ2-1	TGCGCCAGCAGTTTGGTACTAGCGGGAGCCTACAATGAGCAGTTCTTC	CASSLVLAGAYNEQFF
TRBV15	NA	NA	TRBJ2-2	TGTGCCACCAGCAGAGACCCCGCCGGGGAGCTGTTTTTT	CATSRDPAGELFF
TRBV5-1	NA	TRBD1	TRBJ1-4	TGCGCCAGCACCTTGGACAGGGGGCGCGGGGAAAAACTGTTTTTT	CASTLDRGRGEKLFF
TRBV18	NA	NA	TRBJ1-1	TGTGCCAGCTCACCGCCGACTAACAGGGACACTGAAGCTTTCTTT	CASSPPTNRDTEAFF
TRBV3-1/TRBV3-2	NA	TRBD2	TRBJ2-3	TGTGCCAGCAGCCCCACTCTAGCGGGGAGCACAGATACGCAGTATTTT	CASSPTLAGSTDTQYF
TRBV19	NA	NA	TRBJ1-2	TGTGCCAGTAGTATAGAAGAGGGAGGTGGCTACACCTTC	CASSIEEGGGYTF